These T cell receptor beta chains were read from a single sample in a study of T cells in Graves' hyperthyroidism and ophthalmopathy. TCRdb re-called the multiplex PCR reads with MiXCR, one entry per CDR3 protein. This repertoire shows about 480,000 distinct CDR3 sequences, around 14% found once; its top ten account for about 17%. The sequenced material came from blood. These receptors all come from a woman between 18 and 29 years old with Graves' hyperthyroidism. Both conserved end residues are part of each CDR3. A D gene is named only where the DNA matches it firmly. Size values are once, few and many counts, or a class for expanded clones, and some rows have none.

TRBJ2-7	-	-	TRBV2	14	CASISSSWSYEQYF	TGTGCCAGCATTTCTAGTAGCTGGTCCTACGAGCAGTACTTC
TRBJ2-1	TRBD2	many	TRBV4-2	17	CASSQDGAGDLNNEQFF	TGTGCCAGCAGCCAAGATGGAGCGGGAGACCTGAACAATGAGCAGTTCTTC
TRBJ2-7	-	-	TRBV2	13	CASSENEVYEQYF	TGTGCCAGCAGTGAGAATGAGGTGTACGAGCAGTACTTC
TRBJ2-5	-	many	TRBV7-2	14	CASSVARAQETQYF	TGTGCCAGCAGCGTGGCACGGGCTCAAGAGACCCAGTACTTC
TRBJ2-1	-	many	TRBV2	16	CASIPTWGKLLDEQFF	TGTGCCAGCATCCCCACTTGGGGCAAACTGTTGGATGAGCAGTTCTTC
TRBJ2-7	-	many	TRBV3-1	15	CASSQSRGPWNEQYF	TGTGCCAGCAGCCAATCAAGAGGGCCGTGGAACGAGCAGTACTTC
TRBJ2-3	-	many	TRBV2	11	CASRGEYTQYF	TGTGCCAGCAGGGGAGAGTATACGCAGTATTTT
TRBJ2-1	TRBD2	-	TRBV9	15	CASSVGGRTHNEQFF	TGTGCCAGCAGCGTAGGCGGGAGAACCCACAATGAGCAGTTCTTC
TRBJ1-2	-	many	TRBV5-1	16	CASRPAALGTSYGYTF	TGCGCCAGCAGGCCCGCCGCACTTGGGACCAGCTATGGCTACACCTTC
TRBJ2-5	TRBD2	many	TRBV6-1	16	CASKGTGGSVKETQYF	TGTGCCAGCAAGGGGACTGGCGGGAGCGTCAAAGAGACCCAGTACTTC
TRBJ1-1	-	many	TRBV10-2	13	CASSEQGITEAFF	TGCGCCAGCAGTGAGCAGGGGATCACTGAAGCTTTCTTT
TRBJ2-1	TRBD2	many	TRBV12-3/TRBV12-4	15	CASSLFSGRPNEQFF	TGTGCCAGCAGTTTATTTAGCGGGAGACCTAATGAGCAGTTCTTC
TRBJ2-4	TRBD2	many	TRBV11-3	18	CASSLEVGGSLVKNIQYF	TGTGCCAGCAGCTTAGAAGTAGGCGGGAGCTTAGTCAAAAACATTCAGTACTTC
TRBJ2-1	TRBD1	few	TRBV30	14	CAWSSDRVPDEQFF	TGTGCCTGGAGTTCCGACAGGGTTCCGGATGAGCAGTTCTTC
TRBJ2-7	-	-	TRBV19	14	CASSIAIKAYEQYF	TGTGCCAGTAGTATAGCGATCAAGGCCTACGAGCAGTACTTC
TRBJ1-3	-	-	TRBV30	13	CAWSAGVGNTISF	TGTGCCTGGAGTGCAGGGGTCGGAAACACCATATCTTTT
TRBJ2-3	-	many	TRBV30	16	CAWSKGLATSTDTQYF	TGTGCCTGGAGTAAAGGTCTAGCGACTAGCACAGATACGCAGTATTTT
TRBJ1-1	-	many	TRBV6-5	15	CASSYPGGGPNEAFF	TGTGCCAGCAGTTACCCGGGGGGGGGACCGAATGAAGCTTTCTTT
TRBJ1-1	-	-	TRBV30	14	CAWNRQAMNTEAFF	TGTGCCTGGAACCGACAGGCGATGAACACTGAAGCTTTCTTT
TRBJ1-2	-	many	TRBV19	15	CASSQDGGANYGYTF	TGTGCCAGTAGTCAAGACGGAGGGGCTAACTATGGCTACACCTTC
TRBJ2-1	-	many	TRBV12-3/TRBV12-4	15	CASTPGPTREYEQFF	TGTGCCAGCACCCCGGGTCCCACCCGGGAGTATGAGCAGTTCTTC
TRBJ2-3	-	few	TRBV7-9	17	CASSLRNFQGPRDTQYF	TGTGCCAGCAGCTTACGGAACTTCCAGGGGCCCCGGGATACGCAGTATTTT
TRBJ2-3	-	few	TRBV6-5	15	CASSYQVTSTDTQYF	TGTGCCAGCAGTTACCAGGTGACCAGCACAGATACGCAGTATTTT
TRBJ2-3	-	-	TRBV19	14	CASSMGAHTDTQYF	TGTGCCAGTAGTATGGGGGCCCACACAGATACGCAGTATTTT
TRBJ2-5	TRBD1	few	TRBV7-9	13	CASSSTGDETQYF	TGTGCCAGCAGCTCTACAGGGGACGAGACCCAGTACTTC
TRBJ2-1	TRBD2	-	TRBV6-1	16	CASSGIAGGPRNEQFF	TGTGCCAGCAGTGGTATAGCGGGAGGGCCAAGAAATGAGCAGTTCTTC